These T cell receptor beta chains were read from a single sample in a study of PD-L1 blockade in urothelial cancer. The data were produced by immunoSEQ multiplex PCR, yet TCRdb's version contains in-frame clones alone and is incomplete. The table lists 85,000 to 130,000 clones, approximately 91% of them singletons. This specimen was PBMCs, taken around atezolizumab (anti-PD-L1) treatment. The receptors derive from a woman over 75 with urothelial cancer. Each CDR3 is given with its conserved first and last residue. Each record gives: D gene, V gene, J gene, clone size, CDR3 protein, CDR3 DNA. D genes are given only for firm matches. Size values are once, few and many counts, or a class for expanded clones, and some rows have none.

>-|TRBV14|TRBJ1-3|-
CASSPSLGAPYF
TGTGCCAGCAGCCCTTCTCTGGGAGCCCCATATTTT
>TRBD1|TRBV18|TRBJ1-2|-
CASSPQGTGSGGYGYTF
TGTGCCAGCTCACCGCAGGGGACAGGGAGTGGAGGCTATGGCTACACCTTC
>-|TRBV2|TRBJ1-2|-
CASSVSRTYGYTF
TGTGCCAGCAGTGTTTCGAGAACCTATGGCTACACCTTC
>TRBD2|TRBV30|TRBJ2-7|-
CALAGVYEQYF
TGTGCTTTAGCGGGAGTTTACGAGCAGTACTTC
>-|TRBV15|TRBJ2-3|-
CATSSPSTDTQYF
TGTGCCACCAGTTCCCCTAGCACAGATACGCAGTATTTT
>-|TRBV27|TRBJ1-1|-
CASSFFEEAEAFF
TGTGCCAGCAGTTTCTTTGAGGAGGCTGAAGCTTTCTTT
>-|TRBV2|TRBJ2-1|-
CASSEMSSSEQFF
TGTGCCAGCAGTGAGATGTCCAGTTCTGAGCAGTTCTTC
>TRBD2|TRBV6-5|TRBJ2-3|-
CASSSGGTGTQYF
TGTGCCAGCAGTTCGGGGGGGACTGGGACGCAGTATTTT
>TRBD2|TRBV7-3|TRBJ2-1|-
CASSLRASGGEQFF
TGTGCCAGCAGCTTACGGGCTAGCGGCGGTGAGCAGTTCTTC
>-|TRBV10-3|TRBJ2-7|-
CAISRQTYEQYF
TGTGCCATCAGTAGACAGACCTACGAGCAGTACTTC
>TRBD2|TRBV9|TRBJ2-5|-
CASSVATGGQETQYF
TGTGCCAGCAGCGTAGCTACCGGGGGGCAAGAGACCCAGTACTTC
>-|TRBV9|TRBJ1-4|-
CASSVGMGGGEKLFF
TGTGCCAGCAGCGTAGGAATGGGAGGTGGGGAAAAACTGTTTTTT
>TRBD2|TRBV14|TRBJ2-2|once
CASSRSLAGASGELFF
TGTGCCAGCAGCCGTTCCCTAGCGGGAGCTTCCGGGGAGCTGTTTTTT
>-|TRBV5-8|TRBJ1-1|-
CASSTSSGGEAFF
TGTGCCAGCAGCACCTCCTCCGGGGGTGAAGCTTTCTTT
>-|TRBV28|TRBJ2-1|-
CASLRKGGGGVYEQFF
TGTGCCAGCCTTAGGAAGGGGGGGGGAGGGGTCTATGAGCAGTTCTTC
>TRBD2|TRBV11-3|TRBJ2-1|few
CASSSGTSGIGVFDNEQFF
TGTGCCAGCAGCTCTGGGACTAGCGGGATTGGAGTTTTCGACAATGAGCAGTTCTTC
>TRBD1|TRBV27|TRBJ2-7|-
CASSLASIRDSPYEQYF
TGTGCCAGCAGTTTAGCGTCGATCCGGGACAGCCCCTACGAGCAGTACTTC
>TRBD1|TRBV5-1|TRBJ2-5|-
CASRRIEDRVRETQYF
TGCGCCAGCAGGCGAATTGAGGACAGGGTTAGAGAGACCCAGTACTTC
>-|TRBV7-2|TRBJ1-5|-
CASSLVDSSNQPQHF
TGTGCCAGCAGCTTAGTAGACAGTAGCAATCAGCCCCAGCATTTT
>TRBD2|TRBV29-1|TRBJ2-1|-
CSVAWGGSSYNEQFF
TGCAGCGTTGCCTGGGGCGGGAGCTCCTACAATGAGCAGTTCTTC
>-|TRBV19|TRBJ1-1|-
CASIDSGTEAFF
TGTGCCAGTATCGACAGTGGGACTGAAGCTTTCTTT
>TRBD2|TRBV6-1|TRBJ2-5|-
CASSEGLAGVETQYF
TGTGCCAGCAGTGAGGGACTAGCGGGAGTTGAGACCCAGTACTTC
>TRBD2|TRBV18|TRBJ2-1|-
CASSPPLSGGSSYNEQFF
TGTGCCAGCTCACCACCGCTATCCGGGGGGAGCTCCTACAATGAGCAGTTCTTC
>-|TRBV7-6|TRBJ2-7|-
CASSPRQQHYEQYF
TGTGCCAGCAGCCCACGACAGCAACACTACGAGCAGTACTTC
>-|TRBV5-1|TRBJ1-4|-
CASSLVGQGVRGEKLFF
TGCGCCAGCAGCTTGGTAGGCCAAGGAGTTCGGGGTGAAAAACTGTTTTTT
>-|TRBV7-3|TRBJ2-1|-
CASSLPGSYNEQFF
TGTGCCAGCAGCTTACCAGGCTCCTACAATGAGCAGTTCTTC
>TRBD2|TRBV6-5|TRBJ2-1|-
CASSPGLVGNEQFF
TGTGCCAGCAGCCCGGGACTAGTGGGCAATGAGCAGTTCTTC
>-|TRBV14|TRBJ2-5|-
CASSQDQIQETQYF
TGTGCCAGCAGCCAAGACCAGATACAAGAGACCCAGTACTTC
>-|TRBV7-2|TRBJ1-1|-
CASSLEIGRAFF
TGTGCCAGCAGCTTAGAAATTGGTAGAGCTTTCTTT
>TRBD2|TRBV18|TRBJ2-2|-
CASSKDATSGLAGTGELFF
TGTGCCAGCTCAAAGGATGCAACCTCGGGACTAGCGGGAACCGGGGAGCTGTTTTTT
>-|TRBV2|TRBJ1-2|once
CASTGDRSYGYTF
TGTGCCAGTACGGGGGACCGTAGCTATGGCTACACCTTC
>-|TRBV19|TRBJ2-2|-
CASSMARAGWGTGELFF
TGTGCCAGTAGTATGGCCCGGGCGGGTTGGGGCACCGGGGAGCTGTTTTTT
>TRBD1|TRBV5-4|TRBJ2-3|-
CASSLPGQGHGTQYF
TGTGCCAGCAGCCTGCCTGGACAGGGACACGGTACGCAGTATTTT
>-|TRBV11-2|TRBJ2-1|-
CASSLESGRGEQFF
TGTGCCAGCAGCTTAGAGTCAGGGCGGGGTGAGCAGTTCTTC
>TRBD1|TRBV6-5|TRBJ1-2|-
CASSYSDRGHYGYTF
TGTGCCAGCAGTTACTCCGACAGGGGACACTATGGCTACACCTTC
>TRBD1|TRBV30|TRBJ1-2|-
CAWSGDRNTPGYGYTF
TGTGCCTGGAGTGGGGACAGGAACACCCCTGGCTATGGCTACACCTTC